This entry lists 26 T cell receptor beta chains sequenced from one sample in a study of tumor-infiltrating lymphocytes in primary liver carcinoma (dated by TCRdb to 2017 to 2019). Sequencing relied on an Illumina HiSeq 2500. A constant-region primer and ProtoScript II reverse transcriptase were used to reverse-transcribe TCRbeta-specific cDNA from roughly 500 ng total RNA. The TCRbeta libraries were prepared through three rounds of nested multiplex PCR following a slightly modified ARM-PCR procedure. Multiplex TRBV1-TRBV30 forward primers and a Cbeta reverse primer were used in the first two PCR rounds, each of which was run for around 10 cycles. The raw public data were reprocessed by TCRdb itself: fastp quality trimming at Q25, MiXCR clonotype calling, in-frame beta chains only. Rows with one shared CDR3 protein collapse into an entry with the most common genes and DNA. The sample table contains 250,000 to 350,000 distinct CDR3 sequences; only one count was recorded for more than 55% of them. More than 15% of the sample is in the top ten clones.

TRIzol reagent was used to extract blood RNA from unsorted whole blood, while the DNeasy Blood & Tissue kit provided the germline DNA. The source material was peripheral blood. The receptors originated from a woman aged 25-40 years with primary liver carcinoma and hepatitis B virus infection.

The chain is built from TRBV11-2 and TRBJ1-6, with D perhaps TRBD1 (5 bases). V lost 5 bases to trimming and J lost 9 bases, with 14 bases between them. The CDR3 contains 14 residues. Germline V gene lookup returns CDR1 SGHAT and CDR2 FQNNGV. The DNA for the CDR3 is TGTGCCAGCAGCCCTTGGGACTTTATTTCACCCCTCCACTTT. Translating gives CASSPWDFISPLHF.

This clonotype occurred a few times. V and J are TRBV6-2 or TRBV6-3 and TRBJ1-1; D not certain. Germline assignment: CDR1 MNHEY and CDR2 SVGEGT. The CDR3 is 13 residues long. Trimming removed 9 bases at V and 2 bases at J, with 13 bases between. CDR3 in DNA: TGTGCCAGTCGTCTGGGCCGAAACACTGAAGCTTTCTTT. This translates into CASRLGRNTEAFF.

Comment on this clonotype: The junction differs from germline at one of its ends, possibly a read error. CDR3 amino acids: CTSRWGRDYEQYF. CDR3 DNA: TGCACCAGCAGGTGGGGCAGGGACTACGAGCAGTACTTC. This rearrangement joins TRBV4-1 to TRBJ2-7; D perhaps matches TRBD1 (5 bases). The CDR3 is 13 residues long. CDR1 and CDR2 (germline): MGHRA, YSYEKL.

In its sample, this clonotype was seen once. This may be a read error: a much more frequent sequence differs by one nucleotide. The CDR3 coding sequence is TGCAGCGTTGTTATCGGGGGGCTGAACAATGAGCAGTTCTTC. Its translation: CSVVIGGLNNEQFF. The V and J genes are TRBV29-1 and TRBJ2-1; perhaps TRBD2 as D (7 bases). The germline V gene has CDR1 SQVTM and CDR2 ANQGSEA. The CDR3 sequence is 14 residues long. The V end lost 4 bases, the J end lost 5 bases, and 15 bases lay between the germline ends.

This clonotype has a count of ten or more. In DNA form, the CDR3 reads TGTGCCAGCAGTTACCCGACGGGTTGGAGCTCCTACAATGAGCAGTTCTTC. As protein: CASSYPTGWSSYNEQFF. V and J are TRBV6-2 or TRBV6-3 and TRBJ2-1; D not certain. V dropped 2 bases and J dropped 0 bases, with 14 bases sitting between them. Germline loops: CDR1 MNHEY, CDR2 SVGEGT. The CDR3 totals 17 residues.

The CDR3 coding sequence is TGTGCCAGCAGTCAAGTTGGCCCTGGAAACACCATATATTTT. As protein: CASSQVGPGNTIYF. The chain is built from TRBV13 and TRBJ1-3; D unclear. Trimming took off 6 bases at V and 2 bases at J, with 11 bases between the two ends. The CDR3 runs 14 residues. The germline CDR1 and CDR2 sequences are PRHDT and FYEKMQ (reference sequence).

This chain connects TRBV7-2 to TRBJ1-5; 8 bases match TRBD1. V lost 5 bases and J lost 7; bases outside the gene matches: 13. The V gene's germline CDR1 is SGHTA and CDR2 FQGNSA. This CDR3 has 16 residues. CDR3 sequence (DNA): TGTGCCAGCAGCCCCGGGACAGGACGATTAATCCAGCCCCAGCATTTT. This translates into CASSPGTGRLIQPQHF.

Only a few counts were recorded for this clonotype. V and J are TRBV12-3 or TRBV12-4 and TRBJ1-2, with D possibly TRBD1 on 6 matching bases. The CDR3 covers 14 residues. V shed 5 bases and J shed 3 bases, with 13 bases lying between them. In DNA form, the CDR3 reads TGTGCCAGCAGTACCCATACAGGGTACTATGGCTACACCTTC. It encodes CASSTHTGYYGYTF.

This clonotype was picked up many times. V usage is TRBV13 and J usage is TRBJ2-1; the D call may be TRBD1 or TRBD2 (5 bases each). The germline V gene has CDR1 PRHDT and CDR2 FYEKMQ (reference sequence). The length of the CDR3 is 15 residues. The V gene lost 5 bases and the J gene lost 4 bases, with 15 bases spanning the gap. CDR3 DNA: TGTGCCAGCAGCACACAGCGGACACTTTACAATGAGCAGTTCTTC. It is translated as CASSTQRTLYNEQFF.

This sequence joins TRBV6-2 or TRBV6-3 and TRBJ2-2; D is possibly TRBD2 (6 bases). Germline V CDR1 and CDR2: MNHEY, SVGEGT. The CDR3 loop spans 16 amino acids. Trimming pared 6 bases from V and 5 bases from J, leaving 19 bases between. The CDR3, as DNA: TGTGCCAGCAGCCGCCAGGGTCGACTAGGGACCGGGGAGCTGTTTTTT. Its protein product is CASSRQGRLGTGELFF.

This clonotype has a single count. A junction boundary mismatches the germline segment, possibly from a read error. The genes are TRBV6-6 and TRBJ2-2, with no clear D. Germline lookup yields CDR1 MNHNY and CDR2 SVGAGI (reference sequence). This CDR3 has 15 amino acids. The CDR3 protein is CDSSHRGLNTGELFF. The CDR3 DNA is TGTGACAGCAGTCACCGAGGCCTGAACACCGGGGAGCTGTTTTTT.

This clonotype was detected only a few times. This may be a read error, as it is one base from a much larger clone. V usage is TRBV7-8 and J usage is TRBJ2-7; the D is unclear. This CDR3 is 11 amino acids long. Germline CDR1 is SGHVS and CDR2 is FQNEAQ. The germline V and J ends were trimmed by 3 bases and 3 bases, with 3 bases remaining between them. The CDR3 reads CASSFNYEQYF. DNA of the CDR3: TGTGCCAGCAGCTTCAACTACGAGCAGTACTTC.

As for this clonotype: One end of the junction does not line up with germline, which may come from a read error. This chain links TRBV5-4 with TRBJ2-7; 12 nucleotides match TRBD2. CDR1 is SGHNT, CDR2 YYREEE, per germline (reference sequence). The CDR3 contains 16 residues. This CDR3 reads CTSSNAGTSGSYVQYF. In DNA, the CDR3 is TGTACCAGCAGCAACGCCGGGACTAGCGGGTCCTACGTGCAGTACTTC.

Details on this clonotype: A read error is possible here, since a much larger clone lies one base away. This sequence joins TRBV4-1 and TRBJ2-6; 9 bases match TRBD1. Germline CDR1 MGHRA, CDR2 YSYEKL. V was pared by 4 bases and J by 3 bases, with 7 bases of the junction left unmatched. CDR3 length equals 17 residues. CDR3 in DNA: TGCGCCAGCAGCCGGGGACAGGGAAACTATGGGGCCAACGTCCTGACTTTC. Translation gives CASSRGQGNYGANVLTF.

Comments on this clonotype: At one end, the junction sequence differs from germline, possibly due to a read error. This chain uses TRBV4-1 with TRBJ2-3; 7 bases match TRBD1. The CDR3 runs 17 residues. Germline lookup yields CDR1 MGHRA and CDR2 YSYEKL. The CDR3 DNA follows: TGCGCCAACAGCCAAGGTCTTGAAGGGGGCGTGACAGATACGCAGTATTTT. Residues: CANSQGLEGGVTDTQYF.

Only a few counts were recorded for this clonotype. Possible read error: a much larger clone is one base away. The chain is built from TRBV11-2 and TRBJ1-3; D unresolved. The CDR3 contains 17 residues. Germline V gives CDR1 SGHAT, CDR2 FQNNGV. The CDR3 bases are TGTGCCAGCAGCCCCTGGACCACCCCTAACTCTGGAAACACCGTATATTTT. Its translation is CASSPWTTPNSGNTVYF.

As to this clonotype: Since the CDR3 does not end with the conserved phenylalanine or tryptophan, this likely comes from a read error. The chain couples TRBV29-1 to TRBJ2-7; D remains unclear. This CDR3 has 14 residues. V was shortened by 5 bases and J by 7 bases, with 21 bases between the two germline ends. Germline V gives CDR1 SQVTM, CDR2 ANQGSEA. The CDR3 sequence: CSVPPTESYGEQYL. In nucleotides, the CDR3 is TGCAGCGTTCCTCCTACTGAATCCTACGGAGAGCAGTACCTC.

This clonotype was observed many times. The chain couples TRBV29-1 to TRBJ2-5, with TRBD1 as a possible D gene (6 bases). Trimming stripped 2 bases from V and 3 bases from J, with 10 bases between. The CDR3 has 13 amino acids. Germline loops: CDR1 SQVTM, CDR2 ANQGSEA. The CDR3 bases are TGCAGCGTTGAACGACAGGTTGAAGAGACCCAGTACTTC. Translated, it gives CSVERQVEETQYF.

The CDR3 region is CASSLRRGYGQYV. Written as DNA, the CDR3 is TGTGCCAGCAGCTTAAGACGGGGCTACGGGCAGTACGTC. The chain joins TRBV11-2 to TRBJ2-7; D might be TRBD1 or TRBD2, each matching 5 bases. Germline V gives CDR1 SGHAT, CDR2 FQNNGV. CDR3 length equals 13 residues.

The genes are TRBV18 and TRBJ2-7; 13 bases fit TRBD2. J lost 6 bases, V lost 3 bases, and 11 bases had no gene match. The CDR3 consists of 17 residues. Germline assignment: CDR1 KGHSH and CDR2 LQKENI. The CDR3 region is CASSPLSGTSGKLEQYF. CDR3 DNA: TGTGCCAGCTCACCGTTATCCGGGACTAGCGGGAAGCTCGAGCAGTACTTC.

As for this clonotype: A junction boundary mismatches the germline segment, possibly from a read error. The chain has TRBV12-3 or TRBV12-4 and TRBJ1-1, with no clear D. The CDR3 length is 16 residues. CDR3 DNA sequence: TGTGCCAGCAGTTTCGGTCAGAGGAACATGAACATTGAAGCTTTCTTT. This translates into CASSFGQRNMNIEAFF.

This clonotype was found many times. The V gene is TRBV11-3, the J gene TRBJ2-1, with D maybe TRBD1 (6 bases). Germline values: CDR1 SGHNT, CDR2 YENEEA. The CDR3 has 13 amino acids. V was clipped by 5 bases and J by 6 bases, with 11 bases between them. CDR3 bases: TGTGCCAGCAGCCCGCAGACAGGCAATGAGCAGTTCTTC. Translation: CASSPQTGNEQFF.

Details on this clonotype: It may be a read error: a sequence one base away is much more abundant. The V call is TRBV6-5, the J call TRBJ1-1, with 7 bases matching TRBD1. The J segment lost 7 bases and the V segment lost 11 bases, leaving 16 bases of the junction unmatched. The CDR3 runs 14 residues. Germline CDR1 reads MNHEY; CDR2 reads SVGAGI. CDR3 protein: CAGIPRAPGGEAFF. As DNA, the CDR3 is TGTGCCGGCATCCCTCGTGCTCCAGGGGGTGAAGCTTTCTTT.

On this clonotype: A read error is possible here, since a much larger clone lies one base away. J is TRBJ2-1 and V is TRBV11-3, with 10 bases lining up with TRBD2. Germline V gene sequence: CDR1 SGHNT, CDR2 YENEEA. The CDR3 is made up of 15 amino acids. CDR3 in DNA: TGTGCCAGCAGCTTCAGCGGGAGGGCCCTGGATGAGCTGTTCTTC. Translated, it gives CASSFSGRALDELFF.

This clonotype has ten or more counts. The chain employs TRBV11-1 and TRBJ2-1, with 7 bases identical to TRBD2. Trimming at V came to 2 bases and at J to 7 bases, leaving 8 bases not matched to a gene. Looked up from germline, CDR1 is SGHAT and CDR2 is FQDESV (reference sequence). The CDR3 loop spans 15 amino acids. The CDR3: CASSLPGVAGNEQFF. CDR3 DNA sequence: TGTGCCAGCAGCTTACCTGGAGTAGCGGGTAATGAGCAGTTCTTC.

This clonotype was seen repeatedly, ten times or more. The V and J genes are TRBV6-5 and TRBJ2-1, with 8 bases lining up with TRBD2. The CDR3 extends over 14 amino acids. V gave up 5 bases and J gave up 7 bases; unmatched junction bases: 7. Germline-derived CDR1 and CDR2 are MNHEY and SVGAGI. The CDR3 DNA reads TGTGCCAGCAGTGTAAGCGGGAGAGGTAATGAGCAGTTCTTC. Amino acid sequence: CASSVSGRGNEQFF.